A selection of T cell receptor beta chains follows, all from one sample in a study of T cells in Graves' hyperthyroidism and ophthalmopathy. TCRdb reanalysed the multiplex PCR reads using MiXCR and keeps one entry per CDR3 protein. Of roughly 500,000 distinct CDR3 sequences in the sample, approximately 49% were seen once. Sequenced material: peripheral blood or thyroid tissue (not recorded which). Receptors were obtained from an adult woman with Graves' disease, either hyperthyroidism or ophthalmopathy (not recorded which). The CDR3 runs from the conserved cysteine through the conserved F or W. A D gene is named only where the DNA matches it firmly. Clone size appears in some rows only: once, few, many, or a class for an expanded clone.

>.|TRBJ2-6|TRBV2|.
TGTGCCAGCAGTGAAACAGGATCCTACGTCCTGACTTTC
CASSETGSYVLTF
>.|TRBJ1-5|TRBV12-3/TRBV12-4|many
TGTGCCAGCAGCCGGAGTCAGCCCCAGCATTTT
CASSRSQPQHF
>.|TRBJ1-5|TRBV15|.
TGTGCCACCAGCAGAGAGGGGGCTAGCAATCAGCCCCAGCATTTT
CATSREGASNQPQHF
>.|TRBJ2-7|TRBV20-1|.
TGCAGTGCCTCCCTTAGCGCTGCCTACGAGCAGTACTTC
CSASLSAAYEQYF
>.|TRBJ1-5|TRBV24-1|.
TGTGCCACCAGCCCTAGAGGGGGGAGCAATCAGCCCCAGCATTTT
CATSPRGGSNQPQHF
>.|TRBJ2-7|TRBV9|.
TGTGCCAGCAGCGTATCGGACGGACAGTACGAGCAGTACTTC
CASSVSDGQYEQYF
>TRBD1|TRBJ1-5|TRBV2|.
TGTGCCAGCAGTGTAGGGGACAGGGAGATTCAGCCCCAGCATTTT
CASSVGDREIQPQHF
>.|TRBJ1-1|TRBV21-1|.
TGTGCTAGCAGCATCAGGACAGGGGAATCTGAAGCTTTCTTT
CASSIRTGESEAFF
>.|TRBJ2-7|TRBV14|many
TGTGCCAGCAGCCAAGCAGGGAGGCAGTACTTC
CASSQAGRQYF
>.|TRBJ1-1|TRBV6-5|few
TGTGCCAGCAAGACTATGGCGTACACTGAAGCTTTCTTT
CASKTMAYTEAFF
>.|TRBJ1-4|TRBV10-2|.
TGCGCCAGCATGAGACAGGAAAAACTGTTTTTT
CASMRQEKLFF
>.|TRBJ1-2|TRBV20-1|.
TGCAGTGCTTCAGGACGGTCCTATGGCTACACCTTC
CSASGRSYGYTF
>.|TRBJ2-2|TRBV11-2|.
TGTGCCAGCAACTCTGAGGGGGAGCTGTTTTTT
CASNSEGELFF
>TRBD2|TRBJ2-7|TRBV5-5|many
TGTGCCAGCAGCTTACAGGGTGGGACTAGCGGCTACGAGCAGTACTTC
CASSLQGGTSGYEQYF
>.|TRBJ1-1|TRBV24-1|.
TGTGCCATCAGCCCGCTCTTGGCCCTGAACACTGAAGCTTTCTTT
CAISPLLALNTEAFF
>.|TRBJ2-5|TRBV7-2|.
TGTGCCAGCAGCTTAGCGGGCAGGGACCAAGAGACCCAGTACTTC
CASSLAGRDQETQYF
>TRBD1|TRBJ2-2|TRBV24-1|many
TGTGCCACCAGTGATTTGGGGCAGGGGGCAACCGGGGAGCTGTTTTTT
CATSDLGQGATGELFF
>TRBD1|TRBJ2-1|TRBV24-1|few
TGTGCCACCAGTGCCCCATGGACAGGGACGAATGAGCAGTTCTTC
CATSAPWTGTNEQFF
>.|TRBJ2-5|TRBV5-1|many
TGCGCCAGCAGCTTGGATGGCACCTCGGGGGAGACCCAGTACTTC
CASSLDGTSGETQYF
>.|TRBJ2-3|TRBV7-6|.
TGTGCCAGCAGCCCCAGAAGCGCCGATACGCAGTATTTT
CASSPRSADTQYF
>.|TRBJ1-2|TRBV6-6|once
TGTGCCAGCAGTTACGTCGCCCGTGGGGGCTACGCCTTC
CASSYVARGGYAF
>.|TRBJ1-1|TRBV15|.
TGTGCCAGCTCACCTGGGCGGGCAGGGCAGAACACTGAAGCTTTCTTT
CASSPGRAGQNTEAFF
>.|TRBJ2-7|TRBV2|.
TGTGCCAGCCCGCGGGAATCGGGATCCTACGAGCAGTACTTC
CASPRESGSYEQYF
>.|TRBJ2-6|TRBV10-3|many
TGTGCCATCAGTGAGTCGACGTCGATGGCAGGGAAGGGGGCCAACGTCCTGACTTTC
CAISESTSMAGKGANVLTF
>.|TRBJ1-2|TRBV10-3|many
TGTGCCATCAGTGAGCCGGACAGTCTTTTAAACTATGGCTACACCTTC
CAISEPDSLLNYGYTF
>.|TRBJ2-5|TRBV20-1|.
TGCAGTGCTAGAGGGGCTGGTAATGGGGAGACCCAGTACTTC
CSARGAGNGETQYF
>TRBD1|TRBJ2-7|TRBV20-1|many
TGCAGTGCTGTCGGACAGGGGGTCGACGAGCAGTACTTC
CSAVGQGVDEQYF
>.|TRBJ2-6|TRBV7-2|few
TGTGCCAGCAGCTTAGGGGTCTGGGCCAACGTCCTGACTTTC
CASSLGVWANVLTF
>TRBD1|TRBJ1-2|TRBV7-3|once
TGTGCCAGCAGCTTACCCGGGACAGGGGACTATGGCTACACCTTC
CASSLPGTGDYGYTF
>.|TRBJ1-1|TRBV7-9|many
TGTGCCAGCAGCTCCAGGGGTCGTGTGAACACTGAAGCTTTCTTT
CASSSRGRVNTEAFF
>TRBD1|TRBJ2-5|TRBV7-2|.
TGTGCCAGCAGCAAGGGGACAGAACAAGAGACCCAGTACTTC
CASSKGTEQETQYF
>.|TRBJ1-5|TRBV2|once
TGTGCCAGCAGTGCCTCGGGGGGCGAATATTCACCCCAGCATTTT
CASSASGGEYSPQHF
>.|TRBJ1-6|TRBV10-3|.
TGTGCCATCAGCGAGAAGACCAATTCACCCCTCCACTTT
CAISEKTNSPLHF
>TRBD1|TRBJ1-4|TRBV6-6|.
TGTGCCAGCAGTACAGGGGGGACTAATGAAAAACTGTTTTTT
CASSTGGTNEKLFF
>.|TRBJ1-2|TRBV6-5|many
TGTGCCAGCAGTTACTCGTTAGGGGAAGGCTACACCTTC
CASSYSLGEGYTF
>.|TRBJ1-2|TRBV29-1|.
TGCAGCGTTGAAGGGGGCATCGGCTATGGCTACACCTTC
CSVEGGIGYGYTF
>.|TRBJ1-2|TRBV9|.
TGTGCCAGCAGCGTAGCTGGGGCAGCTAATAGGACCTTC
CASSVAGAANRTF
>.|TRBJ1-5|TRBV12-3/TRBV12-4|many
TGTGCCAGCAGTTTAGGACAGTACAATCAGCCCCAGCATTTT
CASSLGQYNQPQHF
>TRBD1|TRBJ1-2|TRBV4-1|few
TGCGCCAGCAGCCAAGATGAGTGGCAGGGGGGCTATGGCTACACCTTC
CASSQDEWQGGYGYTF
>.|TRBJ2-7|TRBV24-1|many
TGTGCCACCGCGGCCGGGACGTCCTCCTACGAGCAGTACTTC
CATAAGTSSYEQYF